This T cell receptor (beta chain) was captured by sequencing in a study of T cells in Graves' hyperthyroidism and ophthalmopathy. The sample holds many counts of this clonotype. The authors took PBMCs from over 8.5 ml fresh peripheral blood. Researchers amplified the TCR beta CDR3 regions from RNA transcripts. HTBI primers drove first-round RT-PCR of the TCR CDR3. TCRdb ran MiXCR on the multiplex PCR reads and lists one entry per CDR3 protein. Of 300,000 to 350,000 distinct CDR3 sequences in the sample, about 14% were seen once. The TCR originated in a woman in her twenties or thirties with Graves' hyperthyroidism. The sample taken for sequencing was blood.

CDR3 DNA sequence: TGTGCCAGCAGTTTACCCGTAAATCCCAATGAGCAGTTCTTC. Protein: CASSLPVNPNEQFF. V is TRBV28 and J is TRBJ2-1; D not resolved. Trimming shortened V by 2 bases and J by 6 bases, and 11 bases separated the two germline ends. Germline V gives CDR1 MDHEN, CDR2 SYDVKM. This CDR3 region has 14 residues.